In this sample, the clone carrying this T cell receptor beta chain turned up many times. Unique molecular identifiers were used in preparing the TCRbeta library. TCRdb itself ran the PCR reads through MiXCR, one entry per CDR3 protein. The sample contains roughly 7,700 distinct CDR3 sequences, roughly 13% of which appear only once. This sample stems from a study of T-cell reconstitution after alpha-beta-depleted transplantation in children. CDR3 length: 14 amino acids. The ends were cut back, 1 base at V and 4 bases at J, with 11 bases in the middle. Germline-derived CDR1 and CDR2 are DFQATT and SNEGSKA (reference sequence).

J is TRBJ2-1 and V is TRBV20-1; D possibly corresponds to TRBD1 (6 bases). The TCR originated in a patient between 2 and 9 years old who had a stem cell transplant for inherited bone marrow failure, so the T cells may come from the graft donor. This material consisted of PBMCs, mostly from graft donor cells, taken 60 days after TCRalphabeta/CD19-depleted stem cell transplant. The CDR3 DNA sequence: TGCAGTGCTAGAGGACAGGTGATTTACAATGAGCAGTTCTTC. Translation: CSARGQVIYNEQFF.